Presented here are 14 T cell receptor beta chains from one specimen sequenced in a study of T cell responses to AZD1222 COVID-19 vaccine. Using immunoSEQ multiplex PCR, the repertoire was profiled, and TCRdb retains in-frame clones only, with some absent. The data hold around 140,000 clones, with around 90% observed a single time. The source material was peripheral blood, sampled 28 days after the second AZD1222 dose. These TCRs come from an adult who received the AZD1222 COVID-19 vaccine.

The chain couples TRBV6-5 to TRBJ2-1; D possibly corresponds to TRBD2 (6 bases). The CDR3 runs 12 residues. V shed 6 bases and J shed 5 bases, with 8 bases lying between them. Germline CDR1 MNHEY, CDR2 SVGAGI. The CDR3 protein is CASRRLDNEQFF. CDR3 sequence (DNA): TGTGCCAGCAGGCGACTAGACAATGAGCAGTTCTTC.

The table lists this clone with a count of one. CDR3: CASMTRGNTEAFF. The CDR3 bases are TGTGCCAGCATGACCCGGGGTAACACTGAAGCTTTCTTT. This sequence joins TRBV7-2 and TRBJ1-1; D ambiguous. The V gene lost 7 bases and the J gene lost 2 bases, with 11 bases spanning the gap. The germline gives CDR1 SGHTA, CDR2 FQGNSA. This CDR3 comprises 13 residues.

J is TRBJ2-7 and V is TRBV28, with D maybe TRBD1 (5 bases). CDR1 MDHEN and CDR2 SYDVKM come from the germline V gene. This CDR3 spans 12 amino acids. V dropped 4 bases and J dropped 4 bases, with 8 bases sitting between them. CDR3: CASSYSGYEQYF. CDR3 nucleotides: TGTGCCAGCAGTTATTCAGGGTACGAGCAGTACTTC.

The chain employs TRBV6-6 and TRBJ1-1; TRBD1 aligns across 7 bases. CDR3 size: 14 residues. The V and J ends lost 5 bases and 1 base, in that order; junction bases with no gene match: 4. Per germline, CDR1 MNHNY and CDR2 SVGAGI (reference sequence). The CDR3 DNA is TGTGCCAGCAGTGTCAGACAGGGGAACACTGAAGCTTTCTTT. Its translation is CASSVRQGNTEAFF.

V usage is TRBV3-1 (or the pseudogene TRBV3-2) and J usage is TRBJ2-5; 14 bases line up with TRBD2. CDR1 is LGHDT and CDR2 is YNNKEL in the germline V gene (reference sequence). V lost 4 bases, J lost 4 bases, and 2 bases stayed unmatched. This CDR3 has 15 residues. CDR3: CASSPGLAGVETQYF. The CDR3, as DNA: TGTGCCAGCAGCCCGGGACTAGCGGGGGTAGAGACCCAGTACTTC.

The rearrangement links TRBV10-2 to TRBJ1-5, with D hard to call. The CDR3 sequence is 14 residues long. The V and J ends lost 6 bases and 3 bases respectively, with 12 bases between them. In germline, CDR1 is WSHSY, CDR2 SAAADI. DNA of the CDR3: TGCGCCAGCAGGCGGAGTGGGGACAATCAGCCCCAGCATTTT. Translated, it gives CASRRSGDNQPQHF.

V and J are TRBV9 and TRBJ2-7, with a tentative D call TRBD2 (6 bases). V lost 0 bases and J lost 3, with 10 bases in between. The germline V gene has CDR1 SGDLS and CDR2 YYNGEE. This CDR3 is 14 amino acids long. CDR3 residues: CASSVGGDGYEQYF. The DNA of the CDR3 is TGTGCCAGCAGCGTAGGGGGGGATGGCTACGAGCAGTACTTC.

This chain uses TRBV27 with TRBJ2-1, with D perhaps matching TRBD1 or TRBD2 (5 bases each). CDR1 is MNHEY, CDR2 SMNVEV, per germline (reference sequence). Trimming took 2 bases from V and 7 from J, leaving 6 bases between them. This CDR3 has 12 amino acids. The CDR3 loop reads CASSLGGNEQFF. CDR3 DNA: TGTGCCAGCAGTTTAGGGGGAAATGAGCAGTTCTTC.

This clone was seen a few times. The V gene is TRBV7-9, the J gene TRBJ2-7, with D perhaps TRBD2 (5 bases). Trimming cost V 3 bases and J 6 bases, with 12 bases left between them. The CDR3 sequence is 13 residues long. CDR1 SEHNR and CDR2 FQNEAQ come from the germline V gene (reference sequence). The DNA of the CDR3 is TGTGCCAGCAGCTTTAGCGCCTCGGGCGAGCAGTACTTC. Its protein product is CASSFSASGEQYF.

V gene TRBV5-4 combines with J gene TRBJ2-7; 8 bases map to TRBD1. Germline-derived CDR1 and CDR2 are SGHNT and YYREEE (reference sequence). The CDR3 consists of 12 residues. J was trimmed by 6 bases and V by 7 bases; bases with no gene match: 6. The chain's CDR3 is CASLGQGTEQYF. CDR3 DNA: TGTGCCAGCCTTGGACAGGGTACCGAGCAGTACTTC. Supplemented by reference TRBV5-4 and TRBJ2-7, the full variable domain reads ETGVTQSPTHLIKTRGQQVTLRCSSQSGHNTVSWYQQALGQGPQFIFQYYREEENGRGNFPPRFSGLQFPNYSSELNVNALELDDSALYLCASLGQGTEQYFGPGTRLTVT.

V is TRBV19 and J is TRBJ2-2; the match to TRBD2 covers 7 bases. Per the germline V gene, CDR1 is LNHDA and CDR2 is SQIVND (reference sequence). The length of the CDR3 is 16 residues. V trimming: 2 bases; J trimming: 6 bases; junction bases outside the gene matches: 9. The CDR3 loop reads CASSISPSGDAGELFF. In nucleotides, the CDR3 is TGTGCCAGTAGTATATCACCCAGCGGGGACGCCGGGGAGCTGTTTTTT.

This CDR3 is CASSGGRGFQETQYF. DNA of the CDR3: TGCGCCAGCAGCGGCGGCCGGGGTTTCCAAGAGACCCAGTACTTC. The rearrangement links TRBV5-1 to TRBJ2-5; possibly TRBD2 for D (5 bases). V gave up 4 bases and J gave up 1 base, with 14 bases separating them. In germline, CDR1 is SGHRS, CDR2 YFSETQ. The CDR3 has 15 residues.

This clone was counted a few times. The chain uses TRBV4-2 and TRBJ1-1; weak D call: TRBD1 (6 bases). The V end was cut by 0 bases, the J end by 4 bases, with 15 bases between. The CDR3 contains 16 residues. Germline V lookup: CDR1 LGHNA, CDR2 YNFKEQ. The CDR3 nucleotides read TGTGCCAGCAGCCAAGAGCTCAGGGGTACGGGCACTGAAGCTTTCTTT. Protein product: CASSQELRGTGTEAFF.

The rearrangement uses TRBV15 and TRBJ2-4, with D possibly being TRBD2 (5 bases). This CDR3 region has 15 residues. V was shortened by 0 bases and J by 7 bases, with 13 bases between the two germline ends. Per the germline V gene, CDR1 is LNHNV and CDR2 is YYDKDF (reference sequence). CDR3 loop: CATSRDPKRANIQYF. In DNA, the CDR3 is TGTGCCACCAGCAGAGACCCGAAGAGGGCGAACATTCAGTACTTC. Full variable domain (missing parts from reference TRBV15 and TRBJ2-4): DAMVIQNPRYQVTQFGKPVTLSCSQTLNHNVMYWYQQKSSQAPKLLFHYYDKDFNNEADTPDNFQSRRPNTSFCFLDIRSPGLGDTAMYLCATSRDPKRANIQYFGAGTRLSVL.